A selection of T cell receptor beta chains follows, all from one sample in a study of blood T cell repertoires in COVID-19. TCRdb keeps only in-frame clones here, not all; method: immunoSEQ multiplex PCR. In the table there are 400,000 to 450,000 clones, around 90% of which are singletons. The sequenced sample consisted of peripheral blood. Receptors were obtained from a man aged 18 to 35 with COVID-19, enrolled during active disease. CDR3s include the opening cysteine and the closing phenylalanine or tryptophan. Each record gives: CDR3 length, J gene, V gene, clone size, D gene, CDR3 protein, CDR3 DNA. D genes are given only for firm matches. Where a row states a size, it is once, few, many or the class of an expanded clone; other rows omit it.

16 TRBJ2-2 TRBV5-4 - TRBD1 CASSLGTGSNTGELFF TGTGCCAGCAGCTTGGGGACAGGGTCGAATACCGGGGAGCTGTTTTTT
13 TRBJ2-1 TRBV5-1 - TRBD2 CARLAGGNNEQFF TGCGCCAGATTAGCGGGAGGGAACAATGAGCAGTTCTTC
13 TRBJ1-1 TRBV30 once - CAWSVDGASEAFF TGTGCCTGGAGTGTAGATGGGGCGTCTGAAGCTTTCTTT
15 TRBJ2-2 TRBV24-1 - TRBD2 CATSDPSGKAGELFF TGTGCCACCAGTGATCCCAGCGGGAAAGCCGGGGAGCTGTTTTTT
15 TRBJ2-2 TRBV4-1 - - CASSQGRGGNGELFF TGCGCCAGCAGCCAAGGGAGAGGGGGTAACGGGGAGCTGTTTTTT
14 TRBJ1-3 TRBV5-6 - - CASRGRGFTNTIYF TGTGCCAGCAGAGGCCGGGGGTTCACGAACACCATATATTTT
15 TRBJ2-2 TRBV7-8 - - CASSFRGLNTGELFF TGTGCCAGCAGTTTCCGCGGACTTAACACCGGGGAGCTGTTTTTT
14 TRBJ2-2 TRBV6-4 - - CASSELPNTGELFF TGTGCCAGCAGTGAACTACCGAACACCGGGGAGCTGTTTTTT
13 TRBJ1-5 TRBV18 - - CASSPGEGQPQHF TGTGCCAGCTCACCAGGGGAGGGTCAGCCCCAGCATTTT
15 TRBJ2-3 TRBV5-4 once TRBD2 CASSPTGLAADTQYF TGTGCCAGCAGCCCTACCGGACTAGCGGCAGATACGCAGTATTTT
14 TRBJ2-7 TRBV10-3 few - CAISRDITSYEQYF TGTGCCATCAGTCGGGACATCACCTCCTACGAGCAGTACTTC
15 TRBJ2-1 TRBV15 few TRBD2 CATSRAAGEYNEQFF TGTGCCACCAGCAGAGCAGCGGGGGAATACAATGAGCAGTTCTTC
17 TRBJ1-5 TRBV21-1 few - CASSKAPQGRRNQPQHF TGTGCCAGCAGCAAAGCGCCACAGGGGAGGCGCAATCAGCCCCAGCATTTT
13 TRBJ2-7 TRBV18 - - CASSPGERREQYF TGTGCCAGCTCACCAGGAGAGAGAAGGGAGCAGTACTTC
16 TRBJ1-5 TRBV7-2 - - CASSRRSLNSNQPQHF TGTGCCAGCAGCAGAAGATCACTGAATAGCAATCAGCCCCAGCATTTT
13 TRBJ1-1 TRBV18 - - CASSPSGGTEAFF TGTGCCAGCTCACCATCAGGAGGCACTGAAGCTTTCTTT
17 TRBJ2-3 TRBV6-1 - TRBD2 CASSEVLAGDSTDTQYF TGTGCCAGCAGTGAAGTCCTAGCGGGGGATAGCACAGATACGCAGTATTTT
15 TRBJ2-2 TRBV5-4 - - CASSLEQGVGGELFF TGTGCCAGCAGCTTGGAACAGGGAGTCGGCGGGGAGCTGTTTTTT
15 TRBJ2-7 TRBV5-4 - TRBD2 CASSLGLAGSYEQYF TGTGCCAGCAGCTTGGGACTAGCGGGCTCCTACGAGCAGTACTTC
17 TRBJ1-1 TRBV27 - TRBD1 CASSLESAGGAGTEAFF TGTGCCAGCAGTTTAGAATCGGCAGGGGGCGCAGGCACTGAAGCTTTCTTT
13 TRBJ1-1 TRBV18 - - CASSLQVNTEAFF TGTGCCAGCTCACTACAGGTGAACACTGAAGCTTTCTTT
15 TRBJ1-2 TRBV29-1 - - CSVEGEGGSISGYTF TGCAGCGTTGAAGGCGAAGGAGGGTCTATTAGTGGCTACACCTTC
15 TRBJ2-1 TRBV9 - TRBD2 CASRPSGGRWNEQFF TGTGCCAGCAGGCCCTCGGGGGGGCGCTGGAATGAGCAGTTCTTC
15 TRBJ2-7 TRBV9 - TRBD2 CASSISGRVGCEQYF TGTGCCAGCAGCATTAGCGGGAGGGTTGGTTGCGAGCAGTACTTC
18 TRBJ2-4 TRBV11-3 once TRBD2 CASSLRGGRAAAKNIQYF TGTGCCAGCAGCTTACGGGGCGGGAGGGCTGCAGCCAAAAACATTCAGTACTTC
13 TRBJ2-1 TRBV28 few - CASSPEHAREQFF TGTGCCAGCAGCCCGGAGCATGCCCGGGAGCAGTTCTTC
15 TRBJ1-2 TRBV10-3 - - CAISDLGEGNYGYTF TGTGCCATCAGTGATCTTGGGGAGGGGAACTATGGCTACACCTTC
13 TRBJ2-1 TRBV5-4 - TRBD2 CASSSRGGNEQFF TGTGCCAGCAGCTCCCGGGGGGGCAATGAGCAGTTCTTC